The rows below give T cell receptor beta chains drawn from one sample of a study of cytomegalovirus exposure and HLA in healthy donors. The assay was immunoSEQ multiplex PCR, and TCRdb's table has in-frame clones only and misses some. The listing records tens of thousands of clones. Sequencing was done on a sample of PBMCs. The receptors originated from a woman aged 40 to 50 in good health and CMV-seropositive. The conserved cysteine and the conserved F or W are not part of the CDR3 here.

v_call: TRBV14; j_call: TRBJ2-3; cdr3_aa: ASSQAGVDTQY
v_call: TRBV19; j_call: TRBJ1-4; cdr3_aa: ASSERQGTNEKLF
v_call: TRBV7-3; j_call: TRBJ2-3; cdr3_aa: ASSPLVAGGPGATQY
v_call: TRBV9; j_call: TRBJ1-1; cdr3_aa: ASSNTDRTEAF
v_call: TRBV18; j_call: TRBJ2-1; cdr3_aa: ASSSGTGNNEQF
v_call: TRBV30; j_call: TRBJ2-1; cdr3_aa: AWSGDRRSYNEQF
v_call: TRBV5-4; j_call: TRBJ2-3; cdr3_aa: ASSLTSGSAGDTQY
v_call: TRBV7-2; j_call: TRBJ1-5; cdr3_aa: ASSLARQGNQPQH
v_call: TRBV25-1; j_call: TRBJ2-5; cdr3_aa: ASSGGHFETQY
v_call: TRBV29-1; j_call: TRBJ2-1; cdr3_aa: SVVGLAGMSSDNEQF